A single sample gave rise to the 21 T cell receptor beta chains below, sequenced in a study of blood T cell repertoires in COVID-19. Some clones are missing from TCRdb's copy, which holds only in-frame ones; the method was immunoSEQ multiplex PCR. The table includes approximately 220,000 clones, over 75% detected once. The sample consisted of PBMCs or T cells enriched from blood (not recorded which). These receptors were collected from a woman between 18 and 30 years old in a cohort exposed to, infected with or recovered from COVID-19 (not recorded which).

The chain uses TRBV6-5 and TRBJ1-5; D is unclear. The V and J ends lost 4 bases and 6 bases respectively, with 16 bases between them. The CDR3 consists of 15 residues. Germline V lookup: CDR1 MNHEY, CDR2 SVGAGI. The CDR3 protein is CASSLSPPEGQPQHF. CDR3 coding DNA: TGTGCCAGCAGTTTGAGCCCCCCAGAGGGTCAGCCCCAGCATTTT.

V is TRBV11-2 and J is TRBJ1-1, with 8 positions matching TRBD1. Trimming took 4 bases from V and 5 from J; bases not matched to a gene: 3. The CDR3 extends over 13 amino acids. Germline loops: CDR1 SGHAT, CDR2 FQNNGV. This chain's CDR3 is CASSSDRETEAFF. Written as DNA, the CDR3 is TGTGCCAGCAGCTCGGACAGGGAGACTGAAGCTTTCTTT.

For the CDR3, the DNA is TGTGCCAGCAGCTTAACAGGGGGCTCCTACAATGAGCAGTTCTTC. Its protein is CASSLTGGSYNEQFF. The J gene is TRBJ2-1, the V gene TRBV7-2; 8 positions agree with TRBD1. The CDR3 loop spans 15 amino acids. Losses at the gene ends were 2 bases for V and 0 bases for J; bases not matched to a gene: 0. From germline, CDR1 is SGHTA and CDR2 FQGNSA.

The chain carries TRBV19 and TRBJ1-1; TRBD1 agrees at 7 bases. Germline V CDR1 and CDR2: LNHDA, SQIVND (reference sequence). V was pared by 1 base and J by 8 bases, with 1 base of the junction left unmatched. The CDR3 is 12 residues long. CDR3 protein: CASSIVQGEAFF. In DNA, the CDR3 is TGTGCCAGTAGTATAGTACAGGGGGAAGCTTTCTTT. The whole variable domain, remainder taken from reference TRBV19 and TRBJ1-1, is DGGITQSPKYLFRKEGQNVTLSCEQNLNHDAMYWYRQDPGQGLRLIYYSQIVNDFQKGDIAEGYSVSREKKESFPLTVTSAQKNPTAFYLCASSIVQGEAFFGQGTRLTVV.

The chain uses TRBV5-1 and TRBJ2-7, with 8 bases that match TRBD1. The CDR3 spans 14 residues. Germline-derived CDR1 and CDR2 are SGHRS and YFSETQ. The ends lost 7 bases at V and 12 bases at J; junction bases unmatched: 18. The CDR3 loop reads CASAPRTGRIVWYF. The CDR3 region has the DNA TGCGCCAGCGCGCCGAGGACAGGGAGAATAGTGTGGTACTTC.

This clone has a single count. The V call is TRBV29-1, the J call TRBJ2-3; 8 bases agree with TRBD1. Germline lookup yields CDR1 SQVTM and CDR2 ANQGSEA. The CDR3 has 13 residues. V shed 4 bases and J 3 bases; nucleotides not matched to a gene: 3. Here the CDR3 DNA reads TGCAGCGTTGTCAGGGGGCGGACAGATACGCAGTATTTT. Protein sequence: CSVVRGRTDTQYF.

The gene calls are TRBV18 and TRBJ2-7, with D possibly being TRBD1 (6 bases). Germline loops: CDR1 KGHSH, CDR2 LQKENI. Trimming left V 2 bases short and J 5 bases short, with 16 bases between. The CDR3 has 15 amino acids. CDR3 sequence (DNA): TGTGCCAGCTCACCAGCCCAGGGGCTGAAGAACGAGCAGTACTTC. Translated: CASSPAQGLKNEQYF.

The table lists this clone with a count of one. The chain is built from TRBV5-1 and TRBJ1-1, with D unresolved. V lost 4 bases, J lost 5 bases, and 12 bases lay in between. Per the germline V gene, CDR1 is SGHRS and CDR2 is YFSETQ. The CDR3 loop spans 13 amino acids. The CDR3 loop is CASSQGRGTEAFF. In DNA, the CDR3 is TGCGCCAGCAGCCAAGGGCGGGGAACTGAAGCTTTCTTT.

The chain employs TRBV19 and TRBJ2-5; TRBD2 agrees at 12 bases. J lost 1 base, V lost 3 bases, and 9 bases had no gene match. This CDR3 spans 18 amino acids. Germline V gives CDR1 LNHDA, CDR2 SQIVND (reference sequence). CDR3 sequence: CASSMRLAGGGFQETQYF. DNA for the CDR3: TGTGCCAGTAGTATGAGGCTAGCGGGAGGGGGATTCCAAGAGACCCAGTACTTC.

The chain employs TRBV2 and TRBJ1-4; the D gene is possibly TRBD1 (5 bases). This CDR3 comprises 16 residues. The germline gives CDR1 SNHLY, CDR2 FYNNEI. The V end lost 8 bases, the J end lost 6 bases, and 22 bases lay between the germline ends. The CDR3 coding sequence is TGTGCCAGCTTCACGGGCCTCTGGGGCGGGGATGAAAAACTGTTTTTT. Translated, it gives CASFTGLWGGDEKLFF.

The chain links TRBV2 to TRBJ1-1, with D unresolved. Trimming pared 4 bases from V and 0 bases from J, leaving 12 bases between. This CDR3 has 15 residues. CDR1 and CDR2 (germline): SNHLY, FYNNEI. CDR3 protein: CASSGGLHMNTEAFF. CDR3 sequence (DNA): TGTGCCAGCAGTGGTGGGCTACATATGAACACTGAAGCTTTCTTT.

The genes are TRBV10-1 and TRBJ1-1; 9 nucleotides line up with TRBD1. With 6 bases clipped from V and 11 bases from J, the junction kept 7 bases outside the gene matches. This CDR3 has 12 residues. In germline, CDR1 is WNHNN, CDR2 SYGVQD (reference sequence). DNA of the CDR3: TGCGCCAGCAGCCGGGACAGGGAGAAGGCTTTCTTT. Translation gives CASSRDREKAFF.

This sequence joins TRBV5-1 and TRBJ1-5; 9 nucleotides agree with TRBD1. Per the germline V gene, CDR1 is SGHRS and CDR2 is YFSETQ. Trimming removed 3 bases from V and 4 bases from J; junction bases left unmatched: 2. This CDR3 is 14 amino acids long. The CDR3 bases are TGCGCCAGCAGCTCCGGGACAGGGAATCAGCCCCAGCATTTT. It translates to CASSSGTGNQPQHF.

This rearrangement joins TRBV28 to TRBJ2-7, with 9 positions matching TRBD1. The CDR3 is 17 residues long. The V gene end was trimmed by 4 bases and the J gene end by 1 base; junction bases not matched to a gene: 11. Germline assignment: CDR1 MDHEN and CDR2 SYDVKM. The CDR3 DNA reads as TGTGCCAGCAGTTCTTGGACAGGGGAAAGGGTTTCCTACGAGCAGTACTTC. Translated: CASSSWTGERVSYEQYF.

The genes are TRBV12-3 or TRBV12-4 and TRBJ2-7; D might be TRBD2 (6 bases). V was shortened by 5 bases and J by 10 bases, with 12 bases between the two germline ends. The CDR3 loop spans 11 amino acids. The CDR3 here is CASSMGLHQYF. In DNA form, the CDR3 reads TGTGCCAGCAGTATGGGACTCCACCAGTACTTC.

This clone appeared a few times. The DNA of the CDR3 is TGTGCCAGCAGCTTAGCAGGGGTGCCCACCTACGAGCAGTACTTC. Encoded protein: CASSLAGVPTYEQYF. The chain combines TRBV7-9 with TRBJ2-7; D perhaps matches TRBD1 (5 bases). The CDR3 is 15 amino acids. Trimming took off 0 bases at V and 2 bases at J, with 11 bases between the two ends. From germline, CDR1 is SEHNR and CDR2 FQNEAQ (reference sequence).

The chain links TRBV28 to TRBJ2-2; the D gene is possibly TRBD1 (7 bases). Germline-derived CDR1 and CDR2 are MDHEN and SYDVKM. The CDR3 runs 15 residues. Between the trimmed V and J ends, which lost 7 bases and 0 bases, there was a span of 12 bases. CDR3 in amino acids: CASTPGGTNTGELFF. The CDR3 nucleotides read TGTGCCAGCACTCCAGGGGGGACGAACACCGGGGAGCTGTTTTTT.

The chain combines TRBV11-2 with TRBJ2-1; 14 bases map to TRBD2. Germline lookup yields CDR1 SGHAT and CDR2 FQNNGV. CDR3 size: 16 residues. The junction had 5 bases not matched to a gene; V was cut back by 4 bases and J by 6 bases. The CDR3 DNA reads as TGTGCCAGCAGCTCTATGGGACTAGCGGGAGTCAATGAGCAGTTCTTC. It encodes CASSSMGLAGVNEQFF.

The gene calls are TRBV6-1 and TRBJ1-5; weak D call: TRBD1 (6 bases). Between the trimmed V and J ends, which lost 2 bases and 2 bases, there was a span of 10 bases. This CDR3 has 15 amino acids. Germline V gives CDR1 MNHNS, CDR2 SASEGT. As DNA, the CDR3 is TGTGCCAGCAGTGAACGGGGGGGCGGCAATCAGCCCCAGCATTTT. It yields the protein CASSERGGGNQPQHF.

The CDR3 protein is CASSPGPGGNTIYF. The CDR3 region has the DNA TGTGCCAGCAGCCCGGGTCCGGGAGGAAACACCATATATTTT. The V and J genes are TRBV4-2 and TRBJ1-3; no clear D gene. The CDR3 covers 14 residues. Germline V gene sequence: CDR1 LGHNA, CDR2 YNFKEQ. V was shortened by 4 bases and J by 4 bases, with 11 bases between the two germline ends.

This rearrangement joins TRBV19 to TRBJ2-2, with TRBD2 matching over 11 bases. The germline V gene has CDR1 LNHDA and CDR2 SQIVND (reference sequence). Trimming cost V 5 bases and J 5 bases; bases outside gene matches: 7. The CDR3 length is 16 residues. The chain's CDR3 is CASSPSLAGATGELFF. The CDR3 region has the DNA TGTGCCAGTAGTCCCTCACTAGCGGGAGCAACCGGGGAGCTGTTTTTT.